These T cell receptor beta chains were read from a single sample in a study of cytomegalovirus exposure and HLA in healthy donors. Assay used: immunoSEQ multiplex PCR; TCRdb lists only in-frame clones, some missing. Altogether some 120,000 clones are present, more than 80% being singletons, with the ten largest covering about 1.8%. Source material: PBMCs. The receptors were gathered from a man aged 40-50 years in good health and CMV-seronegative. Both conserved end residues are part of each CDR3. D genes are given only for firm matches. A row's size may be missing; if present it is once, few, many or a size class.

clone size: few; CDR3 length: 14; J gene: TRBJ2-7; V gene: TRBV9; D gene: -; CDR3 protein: CASSSGRDSYEQYF; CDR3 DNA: TGTGCCAGCAGCTCCGGCCGGGATTCCTACGAGCAGTACTTC
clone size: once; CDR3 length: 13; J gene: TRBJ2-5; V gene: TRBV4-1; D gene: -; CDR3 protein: CASSLTGLETQYF; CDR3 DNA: TGCGCCAGCAGCCTTACAGGGTTGGAGACCCAGTACTTC
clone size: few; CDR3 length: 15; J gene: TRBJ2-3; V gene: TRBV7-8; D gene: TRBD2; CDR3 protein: CASDRGRVGTDTQYF; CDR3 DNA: TGTGCCAGCGATCGCGGGAGAGTTGGCACAGATACGCAGTATTTT
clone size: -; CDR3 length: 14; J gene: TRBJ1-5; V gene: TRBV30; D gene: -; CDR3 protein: CAWSNSDSHQPQHF; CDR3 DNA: TGTGCCTGGAGTAATTCGGACAGCCATCAGCCCCAGCATTTT
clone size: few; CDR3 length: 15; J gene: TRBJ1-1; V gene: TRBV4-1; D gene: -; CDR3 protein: CASSQGPSRNTEAFF; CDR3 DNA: TGCGCCAGCAGCCAAGGCCCTTCTAGGAACACTGAAGCTTTCTTT
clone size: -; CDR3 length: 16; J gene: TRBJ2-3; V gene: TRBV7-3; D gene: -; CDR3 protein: CASSFFRASSTDTQYF; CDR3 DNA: TGTGCCAGCAGCTTTTTTAGGGCTAGCAGCACAGATACGCAGTATTTT
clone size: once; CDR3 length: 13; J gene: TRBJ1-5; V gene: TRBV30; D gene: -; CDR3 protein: CAWSPYLNQPQHF; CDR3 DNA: TGTGCCTGGAGTCCCTACCTGAATCAGCCCCAGCATTTT
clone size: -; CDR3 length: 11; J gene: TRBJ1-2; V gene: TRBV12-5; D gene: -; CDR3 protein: CASGSGDGYTF; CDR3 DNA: TGTGCTAGTGGGTCAGGGGATGGCTACACCTTC
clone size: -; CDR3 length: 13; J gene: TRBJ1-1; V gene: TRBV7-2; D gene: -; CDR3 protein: CASSLALNTEAFF; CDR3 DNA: TGTGCCAGCAGCTTAGCCCTAAACACTGAAGCTTTCTTT
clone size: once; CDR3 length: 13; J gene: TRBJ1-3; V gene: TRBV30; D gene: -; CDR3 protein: CAWSMGTGNTIYF; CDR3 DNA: TGTGCCTGGAGTATGGGCACTGGAAACACCATATATTTT
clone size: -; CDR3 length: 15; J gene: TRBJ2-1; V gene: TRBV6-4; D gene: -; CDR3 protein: CASSPQRESYNEQFF; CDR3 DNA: TGTGCCAGCAGTCCCCAACGGGAGTCCTACAATGAGCAGTTCTTC